One sample yielded the 27 T cell receptor beta chains listed below, sequenced in a study of T-cell reconstitution after alpha-beta-depleted transplantation in children listed by TCRdb under 2016. Reading the label with the study, this specimen's treatment or condition is: allogeneic hematopoietic cell transplantation with graft depleted of TCRalphabeta T cells and CD19 B cells. Library preparation employed PCR. Sequencing took place on an Illumina HiSeq 2500. TCR libraries were prepared with molecular barcoding, using unique molecular identifiers to normalize TCRbeta repertoire quantification. In TCRdb, the public reads were trimmed at Q25 with fastp and aligned with MiXCR, with productive beta chains retained. Records with the same CDR3 protein are collapsed into one entry carrying the most frequent genes and DNA. This sample gives 530,000 or so distinct CDR3 sequences in total; 25% to 30% of them show up just once. The leading ten clones occupy around 36% of the sample.

Sequenced here: PBMCs, sampled before TCRalphabeta/CD19-depleted stem cell transplant. The receptors were gathered from a boy under two years old with Wiskott-Aldrich syndrome, due to receive a stem cell transplant.

As concerns this clonotype: One end of the junction varies from germline; a read error may be responsible. The chain recombines TRBV7-2 with TRBJ1-2; D call uncertain. The CDR3 has 12 residues. Germline assignment: CDR1 SGHTA and CDR2 FQGNSA. The CDR3, as DNA: TGTGCCGGCAGTCTCAGCGGTTATGGCTACACCTTC. It yields the protein CAGSLSGYGYTF.

This clonotype has just a few counts. V and J are TRBV20-1 and TRBJ2-1; either TRBD1 or TRBD2 may fit D (7 bases each). V lost 3 bases, J lost 2 bases, and 11 bases lay in between. Germline CDR1 and CDR2: DFQATT and SNEGSKA (reference sequence). The CDR3 runs 14 residues. The CDR3 DNA is TGCAGTGCTAGCAGGGGGGGGCCCTACAATGAGCAGTTCTTC. Translating gives CSASRGGPYNEQFF.

This clonotype was observed a few times. This chain uses TRBV27 with TRBJ2-1; 14 bases agree with TRBD2. The length of the CDR3 is 14 residues. V lost 5 bases and J lost 11; bases outside the gene matches: 5. The V gene's germline CDR1 is MNHEY and CDR2 SMNVEV (reference sequence). The CDR3 loop is CASSQGLAGVKQFF. The CDR3 DNA reads as TGTGCCAGCAGTCAGGGACTAGCGGGAGTGAAGCAGTTCTTC.

There are a few counts of this clonotype. The rearrangement links TRBV27 to TRBJ2-3; tentatively, D is TRBD2 (6 bases). The germline gives CDR1 MNHEY, CDR2 SMNVEV (reference sequence). The length of the CDR3 is 16 residues. The V end lost 5 bases, the J end lost 4 bases, and 19 bases lay between the germline ends. The CDR3 nucleotides read TGTGCCAGCAGTCTCTTCGGGGGAGAACGGGCAGATACGCAGTATTTT. As protein: CASSLFGGERADTQYF.

This chain uses TRBV4-1 with TRBJ1-5; the D is unclear. The CDR3 consists of 15 residues. Trimming cost V 1 base and J 4 bases, with 11 bases left between them. CDR1 and CDR2 from the germline V gene are MGHRA and YSYEKL. DNA for the CDR3: TGCGCCAGCAGCCAAGCTGTTCTGGGGAATCAGCCCCAGCATTTT. Translating gives CASSQAVLGNQPQHF.

This clonotype was counted between two and nine times. The V gene is TRBV28, the J gene TRBJ2-3; 10 bases agree with TRBD2. Germline CDR1 is MDHEN and CDR2 is SYDVKM. The CDR3 covers 16 residues. V gave up 7 bases and J gave up 3 bases; unmatched junction bases: 10. The CDR3 sequence: CASKEPGLAMTDTQYF. The CDR3 DNA reads TGTGCCAGCAAAGAGCCGGGACTAGCGATGACAGATACGCAGTATTTT.

This chain uses TRBV20-1 with TRBJ2-4, with 7 bases aligning to TRBD1. Germline V gene data show CDR1 as DFQATT and CDR2 as SNEGSKA (reference sequence). CDR3 size: 11 residues. Trimming removed 2 bases from V and 8 bases from J; junction bases left unmatched: 0. This chain's CDR3 is CSARQGDIQYF. The CDR3 DNA reads as TGCAGTGCTAGACAGGGGGACATTCAGTACTTC.

This clonotype was found a few times. The CDR3 DNA is TGTGCCAGCAGGACTCCGACGGGACATAACTACGAGCAGTACTTC. It encodes CASRTPTGHNYEQYF. The chain uses TRBV6-1 and TRBJ2-7; TRBD1 is a possible D gene (6 bases). The CDR3 is 15 amino acids. Germline V gene data show CDR1 as MNHNS and CDR2 as SASEGT. V lost 6 bases and J lost 3, with 18 bases in between.

This clonotype was recorded a few times. V usage is TRBV12-3 or TRBV12-4 and J usage is TRBJ1-6; D unresolved. Trimming removed 2 bases from V and 6 bases from J, with 8 bases in between. This CDR3 is built from 14 residues. The CDR3 DNA is TGTGCCAGCAGTTTATTCCTGGGTAATTCACCCCTCCACTTT. Amino acid sequence: CASSLFLGNSPLHF.

This chain connects TRBV5-1 to TRBJ2-7, with TRBD1 matching over 8 bases. Looked up from germline, CDR1 is SGHRS and CDR2 is YFSETQ. V lost 8 bases and J lost 1; bases outside the gene matches: 8. The CDR3 is made up of 14 amino acids. CDR3 bases: TGCGCCAGTAGTGGACAGGGCGCATCCTACGAGCAGTACTTC. Translation gives CASSGQGASYEQYF.

This clonotype appeared a few times. The chain combines TRBV7-3 with TRBJ2-3; 8 nucleotides align to TRBD1. The CDR3 is 15 residues long. The germline gives CDR1 SGHTA, CDR2 FQGTGA. V shed 5 bases, J shed 7 bases, and the junction held 11 bases outside the gene matches. Here the CDR3 DNA reads TGTGCCAGCAGCCCAACACAGGGGGTGGTAAATACGCAGTATTTT. Translation: CASSPTQGVVNTQYF.

This clonotype came up a few times. The V call is TRBV5-1, the J call TRBJ2-4, with D possibly called TRBD1 or TRBD2 (5 bases each). V gave up 2 bases and J gave up 4 bases, with 7 bases separating them. The germline V gene encodes CDR1 SGHRS and CDR2 YFSETQ. This CDR3 contains 13 residues. The DNA for the CDR3 is TGCGCCAGCAGCTTCGGGGCAAAAAACATTCAGTACTTC. Its translation: CASSFGAKNIQYF.

The chain recombines TRBV3-1 with TRBJ2-7, with 9 nucleotides matching TRBD1. The CDR3 runs to 16 residues. V gave up 11 bases and J gave up 3 bases; unmatched junction bases: 17. Germline CDR1 and CDR2: LGHDT and YNNKEL (reference sequence). CDR3 DNA: TGTGCCTCCAGCCAAGGTCGGAGGACAGGGGACTACGAGCAGTACTTC. Translation: CASSQGRRTGDYEQYF.

The V gene is TRBV10-3, the J gene TRBJ2-1, with TRBD2 identical over 9 bases. Germline loops: CDR1 ENHRY, CDR2 SYGVKD. This CDR3 contains 16 residues. Trimming took 2 bases from V and 4 from J; bases not matched to a gene: 6. CDR3 in DNA: TGTGCCATCAGTGAGCGAGTAGCGGGAGAGTACAATGAGCAGTTCTTC. Its protein is CAISERVAGEYNEQFF.

This clonotype was observed many times. This sequence joins TRBV5-1 and TRBJ2-1, with D unclear. Trimming took off 1 base at V and 7 bases at J, with 6 bases between the two ends. This CDR3 spans 12 amino acids. Germline V gene sequence: CDR1 SGHRS, CDR2 YFSETQ. CDR3 bases: TGCGCCAGCAGCTTGTTCCGGAATGAGCAGTTCTTC. It translates to CASSLFRNEQFF.

In this sample, this clonotype turned up a few times. The chain uses TRBV12-3 or TRBV12-4 and TRBJ2-2, with D unresolved. This CDR3 comprises 12 residues. V lost 5 bases and J 2 bases, leaving 3 bases between the germline ends. CDR3 coding DNA: TGTGCCAGCAGTATAAACACCGGGGAGCTGTTTTTT. Protein: CASSINTGELFF.

The chain recombines TRBV5-1 with TRBJ2-7; 9 bases align to TRBD2. The ends lost 3 bases at V and 5 bases at J; junction bases unmatched: 9. Germline values: CDR1 SGHRS, CDR2 YFSETQ. This CDR3 spans 15 amino acids. This CDR3 reads CASSYSLAGQNEQYF. The DNA for the CDR3 is TGCGCCAGCAGCTATAGCCTAGCGGGGCAAAACGAGCAGTACTTC.

This rearrangement joins TRBV7-2 to TRBJ2-1; no clear D. Germline lookup yields CDR1 SGHTA and CDR2 FQGNSA. The CDR3 is 14 amino acids. Trimming cost V 8 bases and J 0 bases, with 11 bases left between them. The CDR3 is CASAWSSSYNEQFF. The CDR3 DNA sequence: TGTGCCAGCGCATGGAGCAGCTCCTACAATGAGCAGTTCTTC.

This clonotype was counted only a few times. The chain carries TRBV20-1 and TRBJ2-1; 7 bases are shared with TRBD2. Germline lookup yields CDR1 DFQATT and CDR2 SNEGSKA (reference sequence). Germline trimming cut 3 bases from V and 1 base from J; bases unmatched to any gene: 3. This CDR3 region has 14 residues. The CDR3 here is CSASGRFSYNEQFF. DNA of the CDR3: TGCAGTGCTAGCGGGAGGTTTTCCTACAATGAGCAGTTCTTC.

The count of this clonotype is one. Its ends do not fully match the called genes, so a read error is possible. CDR3 region: CATSQDTRRHNEQFF. CDR3 bases: TGTGCCACCAGCCAAGATACCCGGAGACACAATGAGCAGTTCTTC. The V and J genes are TRBV3-1 and TRBJ2-1; D call uncertain. The CDR3 covers 15 residues. Germline CDR1 and CDR2: LGHDT and YNNKEL (reference sequence).

This clonotype was counted between two and nine times. This chain connects TRBV11-2 to TRBJ2-7; unclear D gene. The CDR3 is made up of 14 amino acids. Trimming shortened V by 5 bases and J by 7 bases, and 18 bases separated the two germline ends. CDR1 SGHAT and CDR2 FQNNGV come from the germline V gene. Here the CDR3 reads CASSERHTFGEQYF. The CDR3 region has the DNA TGTGCCAGCAGCGAAAGACACACCTTCGGGGAGCAGTACTTC.

The chain joins TRBV28 to TRBJ1-5; no reliable D call. Trimming shortened V by 7 bases and J by 2 bases, and 15 bases separated the two germline ends. CDR1 and CDR2 from the germline V gene are MDHEN and SYDVKM. The CDR3 totals 15 residues. This CDR3 reads CASKLREGGNQPQHF. In DNA, the CDR3 is TGTGCCAGCAAGTTGAGGGAAGGAGGCAATCAGCCCCAGCATTTT.

The chain uses TRBV20-1 and TRBJ2-1; the D is unclear. The CDR3 sequence is 12 residues long. Germline loops: CDR1 DFQATT, CDR2 SNEGSKA (reference sequence). Trimming left V 7 bases short and J 5 bases short, with 12 bases between. CDR3 coding DNA: TGCAGTGTTAGTGGGATCCACAATGAGCAGTTCTTC. It yields the protein CSVSGIHNEQFF.

This clonotype has just a few counts. J is TRBJ2-3 and V is TRBV20-1; D remains ambiguous. V was trimmed by 4 bases and J by 0 bases, leaving 11 bases between them. This CDR3 contains 14 residues. Looked up from germline, CDR1 is DFQATT and CDR2 is SNEGSKA (reference sequence). CDR3: CSAKGATSTDTQYF. DNA for the CDR3: TGCAGTGCTAAGGGCGCCACTAGCACAGATACGCAGTATTTT.

This clonotype was seen only a few times. The CDR3 spells CASSLVPGPYEQYF. In DNA form, the CDR3 reads TGTGCCAGCAGCCTAGTGCCGGGTCCCTACGAGCAGTACTTC. The chain carries TRBV7-9 and TRBJ2-7; D is ambiguous. CDR1 SEHNR and CDR2 FQNEAQ come from the germline V gene (reference sequence). This CDR3 is 14 amino acids long. The germline V and J ends were trimmed by 5 bases and 2 bases, with 13 bases remaining between them.

V usage is TRBV6-1 and J usage is TRBJ2-3; TRBD1 is a possible D gene (6 bases). The CDR3 length is 14 residues. Germline CDR1 MNHNS, CDR2 SASEGT. Trimming shortened V by 6 bases and J by 1 base, and 11 bases separated the two germline ends. CDR3 bases: TGTGCCAGCAGGCTAGAGGGGGGCACAGATACGCAGTATTTT. This sequence encodes CASRLEGGTDTQYF.

The chain is built from TRBV15 and TRBJ2-5; D not certain. Germline CDR1 is LNHNV and CDR2 is YYDKDF (reference sequence). The CDR3 is 16 amino acids. The germline V and J ends were trimmed by 1 base and 5 bases, with 17 bases remaining between them. In DNA, the CDR3 is TGTGCCACCAGCAGAGGGACCTCGTTAGGCCAGGAGACCCAGTACTTC. Translating gives CATSRGTSLGQETQYF.